The rows below give T cell receptor beta chains drawn from one sample of a study of T cells in Graves' hyperthyroidism and ophthalmopathy. TCRdb analysed the multiplex PCR reads with MiXCR anew, one entry per CDR3 protein. The sample shows about 400,000 distinct CDR3 sequences, 14% of them seen only once. Sequencing was carried out using blood. Every receptor here comes from a woman in her twenties or thirties with Graves' ophthalmopathy. Both conserved end residues are part of each CDR3. Fields, in order: clone size, D gene, V gene, J gene, CDR3 protein, CDR3 DNA. D genes are given only for firm matches. Clone size appears in some rows only: once, few, many, or a class for an expanded clone.

>many|.|TRBV7-8|TRBJ2-7
CASSLEAGQTYEQYF
TGTGCCAGCAGCTTAGAGGCGGGACAGACCTACGAGCAGTACTTC
>once|TRBD2|TRBV9|TRBJ2-3
CASSAWRAGVKYF
TGTGCCAGCAGCGCCTGGCGGGCGGGGGTTAAGTATTTT
>many|.|TRBV28|TRBJ1-1
CASSPLGTVNTEAFF
TGTGCCAGCAGCCCCCTCGGGACGGTGAACACTGAAGCTTTCTTT
>many|TRBD2|TRBV5-8|TRBJ2-5
CASSPWTSGGANEYF
TGTGCCAGCAGCCCCTGGACTAGCGGGGGAGCAAACGAGTACTTC
>.|TRBD2|TRBV20-1|TRBJ2-5
CSASGTSGGTWETQYF
TGCAGTGCTAGTGGGACTAGCGGGGGAACCTGGGAGACCCAGTACTTC
>.|.|TRBV28|TRBJ1-3
CASSVYNSGNTIYF
TGTGCCAGCAGTGTCTACAACTCTGGAAACACCATATATTTT
>many|.|TRBV27|TRBJ1-4
CASSLRLGKGKLFF
TGTGCCAGCAGCCTCCGGTTGGGGAAGGGAAAACTGTTTTTT
>few|TRBD1|TRBV20-1|TRBJ2-2
CSASRGMGPGELFF
TGCAGTGCTAGCAGGGGGATGGGACCCGGGGAGCTGTTTTTT
>many|.|TRBV13|TRBJ1-2
CASSTGGYYGYTF
TGTGCCTCCTCAACGGGCGGATATTATGGCTACACCTTC
>many|TRBD1|TRBV7-2|TRBJ1-2
CASSPTAGQGYGYTF
TGTGCCAGCAGCCCAACGGCGGGACAGGGTTATGGCTACACCTTC
>many|.|TRBV27|TRBJ1-1
CASSLSSGLNTEAFF
TGTGCCAGCAGTTTAAGTTCAGGGCTGAACACTGAAGCTTTCTTT
>many|.|TRBV11-2|TRBJ1-5
CASSGRGQPQHF
TGTGCCAGCAGCGGCAGGGGACAGCCCCAGCATTTT
>few|TRBD1|TRBV27|TRBJ2-7
CASSFPSQGGEQYF
TGTGCCAGCAGTTTCCCCTCACAGGGGGGCGAGCAGTACTTC
>many|.|TRBV19|TRBJ1-2
CASWSRAANYGYTF
TGTGCCAGTTGGTCCAGGGCAGCTAACTATGGCTACACCTTC
>many|.|TRBV2|TRBJ2-1
CASSRESYYNEQFF
TGTGCCAGCAGCAGAGAGAGCTACTACAATGAGCAGTTCTTC
>few|.|TRBV20-1|TRBJ1-4
CSARDLRGFEKLFF
TGCAGTGCTAGAGATCTCAGGGGTTTTGAAAAACTGTTTTTT
>many|.|TRBV5-1|TRBJ2-5
CASSVATAQETQYF
TGCGCCAGCAGCGTGGCAACTGCCCAAGAGACCCAGTACTTC
>many|.|TRBV28|TRBJ2-7
CASSRGQGRQYF
TGTGCCAGCAGTCGAGGGCAGGGGAGGCAGTACTTC
>.|.|TRBV9|TRBJ2-7
CASSASAVQGSEQYF
TGTGCCAGCAGCGCCTCTGCGGTCCAGGGTTCCGAGCAGTACTTC
>.|.|TRBV10-2|TRBJ2-3
CASSYLRDTQYF
TGCGCCAGCAGTTACCTTCGAGATACGCAGTATTTT